Below, 3 T cell receptor beta chains from the same sample are listed, as sequenced in a study of shared clonotypes between healthy human individuals. The repertoire was sequenced with immunoSEQ multiplex PCR; TCRdb's copy has only in-frame clones and lacks some. The sample comprises approximately 500,000 clones, 79% of which are singletons, and about an eighth rests with the top ten. The sequencing sample was made of PBMCs. The receptors derive from a woman aged 40 to 55 in good health. Some clones in this sample may be carry-over from other donors' samples.

With regard to this clone: The sample has other DNA sequences that encode this CDR3 too. The gene calls are TRBV9 and TRBJ1-1; 9 bases match TRBD1. Trimming removed 4 bases from V and 2 bases from J; junction bases left unmatched: 3. Germline CDR1 reads SGDLS; CDR2 reads YYNGEE. The CDR3 covers 14 residues. The CDR3 here is CASSPGQGNTEAFF. CDR3 in DNA: TGTGCCAGCAGCCCGGGACAGGGAAACACTGAAGCTTTCTTT. The full variable domain, rest sourced from reference TRBV9 and TRBJ1-1, is DSGVTQTPKHLITATGQRVTLRCSPRSGDLSVYWYQQSLDQGLQFLIQYYNGEERAKGNILERFSAQQFPDLHSELNLSSLELGDSALYFCASSPGQGNTEAFFGQGTRLTVV.

This chain joins TRBV5-8 and TRBJ2-5, with 9 bases fitting TRBD2. V lost 2 bases, J lost 5 bases, and 7 bases stayed unmatched. In germline, CDR1 is SGHTS, CDR2 YDEGEE. The CDR3 length is 15 residues. In nucleotides, the CDR3 is TGTGCCAGCAGCTTCGGGGGACTAGCTATGGAGACCCAGTACTTC. It encodes CASSFGGLAMETQYF. The full variable domain, in which reference TRBV5-8 and TRBJ2-5 provide the parts outside the CDR3, is EAGVTQSPTHLIKTRGQQATLRCSPISGHTSVYWYQQALGLGLQFLLWYDEGEERNRGNFPPRFSGRQFPNYSSELNVNALELEDSALYLCASSFGGLAMETQYFGPGTRLLVL.

The chain combines TRBV28 with TRBJ1-4, with no clear D. CDR1 is MDHEN and CDR2 is SYDVKM in the germline V gene. CDR3 length: 15 residues. Trimming cost V 5 bases and J 1 base, with 11 bases left between them. The CDR3, as DNA: TGTGCCAGCAGTGACAAGAGGGTAACTAATGAAAAACTGTTTTTT. Translated: CASSDKRVTNEKLFF.